This T cell receptor (beta chain) was sequenced for a study of radiation and T cells in renal cell carcinoma. Produced via immunoSEQ multiplex PCR; TCRdb's table is partial and in-frame only. Altogether some 15,000 clones are present, more than 55% being singletons, with the ten largest covering 9.7%. The treatment here: treatment-naive control, cytoreductive nephrectomy. Between the trimmed V and J ends, which lost 2 bases and 0 bases, there was a span of 5 bases. Germline-derived CDR1 and CDR2 are PRHDT and FYEKMQ (reference sequence). The CDR3 has 14 residues. The sequence was collected from a man aged 40-55 years with renal cell carcinoma. V gene TRBV13 combines with J gene TRBJ1-3, with D uncertain. This specimen was tumor tissue, taken from a patient whose treatment was nephrectomy without radiotherapy. In DNA form, the CDR3 reads TGTGCCAGCAGCTTAACGAACTCTGGAAACACCATATATTTT. Its protein is CASSLTNSGNTIYF.